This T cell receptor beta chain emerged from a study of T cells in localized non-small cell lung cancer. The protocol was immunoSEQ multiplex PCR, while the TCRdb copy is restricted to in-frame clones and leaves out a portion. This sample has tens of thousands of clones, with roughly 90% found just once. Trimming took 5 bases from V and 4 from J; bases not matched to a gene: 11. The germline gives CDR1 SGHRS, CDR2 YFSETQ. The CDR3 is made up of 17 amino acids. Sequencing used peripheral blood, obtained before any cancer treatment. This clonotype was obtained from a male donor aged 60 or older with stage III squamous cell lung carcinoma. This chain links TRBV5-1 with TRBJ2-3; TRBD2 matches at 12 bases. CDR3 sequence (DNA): TGCGCCAGCAGTCCTAGCGGGGGGGCCGTCGGGGCAGATACGCAGTATTTT. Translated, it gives CASSPSGGAVGADTQYF. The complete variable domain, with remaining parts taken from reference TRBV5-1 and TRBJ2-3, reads KAGVTQTPRYLIKTRGQQVTLSCSPISGHRSVSWYQQTPGQGLQFLFEYFSETQRNKGNFPGRFSGRQFSNSRSEMNVSTLELGDSALYLCASSPSGGAVGADTQYFGPGTRLTVL.